This T cell receptor (beta chain) was profiled in a study of cytomegalovirus exposure and HLA in healthy donors. The PCR ran on 60 Vbeta and 13 Jbeta primers. Sequenced by immunoSEQ multiplex PCR; TCRdb stores in-frame clones only, minus some. Of some 150,000 clones in the sample, 82% were seen once. V was shortened by 5 bases and J by 3 bases, with 17 bases between the two germline ends. The CDR3 contains 16 residues. The germline V gene has CDR1 MDHEN and CDR2 SYDVKM. The receptor was isolated from a woman aged 40 to 50 in good health and CMV-seronegative. The chain is built from TRBV28 and TRBJ1-5; D is possibly TRBD1 (5 bases). Sequenced material: PBMCs. The CDR3 coding sequence is TGTGCCAGCAGTCCCCCCACCGACAGTTCCAATCAGCCCCAGCATTTT. This gives the protein CASSPPTDSSNQPQHF.